Shown below are 22 T cell receptor beta chains from a single sample sequenced in a study of glioma-infiltrating T cells after dendritic cell vaccination. The time point denotes: after dendritic cell vaccination, including at tumor progression/relapse. The protocol was immunoSEQ multiplex PCR, while the TCRdb copy is restricted to in-frame clones and leaves out a portion. Counted here are just under 100,000 clones, roughly 80% occurring once; the ten biggest clones make up 5.4%. Specimen: blood, collected after dendritic cell vaccination. The receptors shown here come from a human donor with glioblastoma.

The chain carries TRBV4-1 and TRBJ2-7, with D perhaps TRBD1 (5 bases). V lost 0 bases and J 4 bases, leaving 25 bases between the germline ends. CDR1 MGHRA and CDR2 YSYEKL come from the germline V gene. CDR3 length: 19 residues. CDR3 coding DNA: TGCGCCAGCAGCCAAGATAAAAGGGGATGGACAAGGGCCGGGTACGAGCAGTACTTC. Amino acids: CASSQDKRGWTRAGYEQYF.

The J gene is TRBJ1-6, the V gene TRBV7-8; TRBD1 agrees at 7 bases. V lost 5 bases, J lost 0 bases, and 13 bases stayed unmatched. CDR1 SGHVS and CDR2 FQNEAQ come from the germline V gene. The length of the CDR3 is 19 residues. CDR3 DNA: TGTGCCAGCAGCCCCCGACGACAGGGATTTCGCTCCTATAATTCACCCCTCCACTTT. This sequence encodes CASSPRRQGFRSYNSPLHF.

This sequence joins TRBV7-9 and TRBJ1-5; a possible D gene is TRBD1 (6 bases). Germline CDR1 and CDR2: SEHNR and FQNEAQ (reference sequence). The CDR3 is 14 residues long. The V end lost 5 bases, the J end lost 11 bases, and 19 bases lay between the germline ends. The CDR3 is CASSAAGQSAAQHF. The CDR3 DNA sequence: TGTGCCAGCAGCGCTGCAGGACAGTCTGCGGCCCAGCATTTT.

The gene calls are TRBV11-2 and TRBJ2-7, with 9 positions matching TRBD2. The length of the CDR3 is 17 residues. J gave up 0 bases and V 1 base, and 7 bases lay outside the gene matches. Germline assignment: CDR1 SGHAT and CDR2 FQNNGV. Written as DNA, the CDR3 is TGTGCCAGCAGCTTAGCATCGACTAGCGGTTACTCCTACGAGCAGTACTTC. Translation: CASSLASTSGYSYEQYF.

This clone occurred a few times. The V call is TRBV4-1, the J call TRBJ1-2, with 8 bases that match TRBD1. J gave up 4 bases and V 0 bases, and 13 bases lay outside the gene matches. The length of the CDR3 is 18 residues. Germline-derived CDR1 and CDR2 are MGHRA and YSYEKL. Here the CDR3 reads CASSQDRRATGGFYGYTF. The CDR3, as DNA: TGCGCCAGCAGCCAAGATAGAAGGGCAACAGGGGGATTCTATGGCTACACCTTC.

The chain is built from TRBV6-5 and TRBJ1-2; D call uncertain. Germline CDR1 MNHEY, CDR2 SVGAGI. V lost 4 bases and J lost 6, with 6 bases in between. The length of the CDR3 is 11 residues. The CDR3 loop reads CASSSLDGYTF. In DNA, the CDR3 is TGTGCCAGCAGTTCATTAGATGGCTACACCTTC.

The chain is built from TRBV30 and TRBJ1-1, with a weak D call TRBD1 (6 bases). Between the trimmed V and J ends, which lost 7 bases and 5 bases, there was a span of 17 bases. CDR3 length equals 13 residues. Germline CDR1 reads GTSNPN; CDR2 reads SVGIG (reference sequence). The CDR3: CALDQTGGTEAFF. In DNA, the CDR3 is TGTGCCTTGGACCAGACAGGCGGTACTGAAGCTTTCTTT.

The CDR3 coding sequence is TGTGCCAGCAGCGGAGCGGGGGTGGAGGAAAAACTGTTTTTT. This translates into CASSGAGVEEKLFF. V is TRBV9 and J is TRBJ1-4, with a tentative D call TRBD1 (5 bases). V lost 3 bases to trimming and J lost 8 bases, with 14 bases between them. The CDR3 totals 14 residues. Germline V CDR1 and CDR2: SGDLS, YYNGEE.

The gene calls are TRBV29-1 and TRBJ2-3, with D perhaps TRBD1 (6 bases). This CDR3 comprises 15 residues. V lost 4 bases to trimming and J lost 4 bases, with 18 bases between them. Per germline, CDR1 SQVTM and CDR2 ANQGSEA. The CDR3 nucleotides read TGCAGCGTTGCAGGGGTAGTCGGCACAGCAGATACGCAGTATTTT. This sequence encodes CSVAGVVGTADTQYF.

The chain has TRBV19 and TRBJ1-5; D gene uncertain. This CDR3 spans 11 amino acids. Germline lookup yields CDR1 LNHDA and CDR2 SQIVND (reference sequence). Trimming stripped 8 bases from V and 5 bases from J, with 7 bases between. The CDR3 nucleotides are TGTGCCAGTCGCGGAGATCAGCCCCAGCATTTT. The encoded protein is CASRGDQPQHF.

The table lists this clone with a few counts. This sequence joins TRBV5-6 and TRBJ1-2; possible D gene TRBD1, 6 bases. The germline V and J ends were trimmed by 0 bases and 0 bases, with 9 bases remaining between them. This CDR3 has 15 amino acids. Looked up from germline, CDR1 is SGHDT and CDR2 is YYEEEE. The CDR3 bases are TGTGCCAGCAGCTTGGTCAACAGGGCTAACTATGGCTACACCTTC. Translation: CASSLVNRANYGYTF.

The V gene is TRBV5-1, the J gene TRBJ2-1, with 10 bases lining up with TRBD2. V shed 3 bases, J shed 5 bases, and the junction held 8 bases outside the gene matches. The germline V gene has CDR1 SGHRS and CDR2 YFSETQ. The CDR3 runs to 16 residues. The CDR3 sequence: CASSYPGLAENNEQFF. CDR3 nucleotide sequence: TGCGCCAGCAGCTACCCCGGACTAGCGGAAAACAATGAGCAGTTCTTC.

The chain carries TRBV10-3 and TRBJ2-5, with 14 bases lining up with TRBD2. Germline V gene data show CDR1 as ENHRY and CDR2 as SYGVKD. This CDR3 comprises 17 residues. Unmatched junction bases numbered 8, after V lost 3 bases and J lost 5 bases. Here the CDR3 reads CAISDRGLAGDWETQYF. The CDR3 DNA follows: TGTGCCATCAGTGATCGGGGACTAGCGGGAGATTGGGAGACCCAGTACTTC.

This clone was recorded once. The rearrangement joins TRBV6-5 to TRBJ2-2, with D hard to call. Germline V gene data show CDR1 as MNHEY and CDR2 as SVGAGI. The CDR3 covers 12 residues. V shed 0 bases and J shed 7 bases, with 3 bases lying between them. CDR3 DNA: TGTGCCAGCAGTTACTCGCGCGGGGAGCTGTTTTTT. Translating it yields CASSYSRGELFF.

V usage is TRBV5-5 and J usage is TRBJ1-5; D unresolved. This CDR3 comprises 16 residues. V was cut by 4 bases and J by 0 bases, with 14 bases left in between. CDR1 is SGHKS, CDR2 YYEKEE, per germline (reference sequence). CDR3 DNA sequence: TGTGCCAGCAGCCTGTCTCCCGTAGCTAGCAATCAGCCCCAGCATTTT. Translated, it gives CASSLSPVASNQPQHF.

This rearrangement joins TRBV9 to TRBJ2-2; 8 bases are a match to TRBD1. The CDR3 extends over 16 amino acids. Per germline, CDR1 SGDLS and CDR2 YYNGEE. J was trimmed by 3 bases and V by 2 bases; bases with no gene match: 6. CDR3 amino acids: CASSVSGGLDTGELFF. CDR3 nucleotides: TGTGCCAGCAGCGTCTCAGGGGGCCTGGACACCGGGGAGCTGTTTTTT.

This clone was seen a handful of times. This chain links TRBV19 with TRBJ1-5; a possible D gene is TRBD1 (5 bases). Trimming shortened V by 5 bases and J by 1 base, and 15 bases separated the two germline ends. CDR3 size: 16 residues. The germline CDR1 and CDR2 sequences are LNHDA and SQIVND (reference sequence). The CDR3 protein is CASSFVGRISNQPQHF. The CDR3 DNA reads as TGTGCCAGTAGTTTCGTGGGGCGGATCAGCAATCAGCCCCAGCATTTT.

The chain employs TRBV4-2 and TRBJ2-5; 12 bases agree with TRBD2. V trimming: 0 bases; J trimming: 5 bases; junction bases outside the gene matches: 4. The V gene's germline CDR1 is LGHNA and CDR2 YNFKEQ. This CDR3 is 16 amino acids long. DNA for the CDR3: TGTGCCAGCAGCCAAGATCTAGCGGGGGGGCGGGAGACCCAGTACTTC. This translates into CASSQDLAGGRETQYF.

This rearrangement joins TRBV7-8 to TRBJ1-2, with D hard to call. V lost 4 bases, J lost 4 bases, and 13 bases lay in between. CDR3 length: 14 residues. Germline values: CDR1 SGHVS, CDR2 FQNEAQ. The CDR3 reads CASSSNSLSYGYTF. The CDR3 nucleotides read TGTGCCAGCAGCTCCAACTCTCTAAGCTATGGCTACACCTTC.

This clone was seen a handful of times. The chain employs TRBV6-1 and TRBJ1-4; D remains unclear. The CDR3 covers 16 residues. V gave up 1 base and J gave up 4 bases, with 13 bases separating them. CDR1 is MNHNS and CDR2 is SASEGT in the germline V gene. The CDR3 sequence: CASSEVWRQINEKLFF. For the CDR3, the DNA is TGTGCCAGCAGTGAAGTTTGGCGGCAGATTAATGAAAAACTGTTTTTT.

The genes are TRBV4-1 and TRBJ2-1; 8 nucleotides align to TRBD1. CDR3 length equals 19 residues. J lost 0 bases, V lost 0 bases, and 10 bases had no gene match. Germline-derived CDR1 and CDR2 are MGHRA and YSYEKL. CDR3 amino acids: CASSQEGRGRIGSYNEQFF. For the CDR3, the DNA is TGCGCCAGCAGCCAAGAGGGCAGGGGGCGCATTGGCTCCTACAATGAGCAGTTCTTC.

The chain joins TRBV30 to TRBJ1-5; 7 nucleotides match TRBD1. Germline assignment: CDR1 GTSNPN and CDR2 SVGIG (reference sequence). Unmatched junction bases numbered 7, after V lost 4 bases and J lost 1 base. The CDR3 extends over 15 amino acids. This chain's CDR3 is CAWKITGASNQPQHF. CDR3 sequence (DNA): TGTGCCTGGAAGATCACAGGGGCAAGCAATCAGCCCCAGCATTTT.